The present TCR beta chain was sequenced within a study of cytomegalovirus exposure and HLA in healthy donors. The CDR3 extends over 17 amino acids. Trimming removed 3 bases from V and 3 bases from J; junction bases left unmatched: 13. Germline CDR1 SGHNT, CDR2 YYREEE (reference sequence). Primers included in the PCR were 60 Vbeta and 13 Jbeta primers. TCRdb's copy holds only in-frame clones and misses some; the assay was immunoSEQ multiplex PCR. The sample has 150,000 to 200,000 clones, 70% to 80% seen once; the top ten hold 0.35% to 0.5%. While unrecorded immune exposures were likely, the donors were nominally healthy when sampled.

The chain joins TRBV5-4 to TRBJ1-2; 8 positions agree with TRBD1. This receptor was identified in a male donor in good health and CMV-seropositive. Sequencing was carried out using PBMCs. Here the CDR3 reads CASSSFQPGQDHYGYTF. The CDR3 DNA sequence: TGTGCCAGCAGCTCCTTTCAACCGGGACAGGACCACTATGGCTACACCTTC.